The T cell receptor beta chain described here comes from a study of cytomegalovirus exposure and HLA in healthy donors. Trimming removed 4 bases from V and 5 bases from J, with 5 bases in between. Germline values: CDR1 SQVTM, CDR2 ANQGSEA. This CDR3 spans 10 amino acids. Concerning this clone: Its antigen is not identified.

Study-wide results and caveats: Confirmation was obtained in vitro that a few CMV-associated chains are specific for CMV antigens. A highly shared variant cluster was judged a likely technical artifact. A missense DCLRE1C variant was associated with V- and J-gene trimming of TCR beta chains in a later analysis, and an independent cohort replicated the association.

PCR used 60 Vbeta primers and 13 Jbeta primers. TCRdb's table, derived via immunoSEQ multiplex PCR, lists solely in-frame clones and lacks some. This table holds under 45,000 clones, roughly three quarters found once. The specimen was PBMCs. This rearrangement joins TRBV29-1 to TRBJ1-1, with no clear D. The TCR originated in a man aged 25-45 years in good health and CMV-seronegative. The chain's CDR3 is CSVAVTEAFF. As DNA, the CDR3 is TGCAGCGTTGCGGTGACTGAAGCTTTCTTT.